This TCR beta chain was identified during a study of CD8 T cells in ankylosing spondylitis. Study observations and caveats: Disease-linked clones reportedly concentrated significantly in matched ankylosing spondylitis synovial fluid. Past studies reported some motif variants in reactive arthritis synovial fluid and blood. The authors found the disease-linked clones to be CD8+ and relatively rare in peripheral blood.

Quantitative 5'-RACE with molecular barcodes generated TCR beta libraries. From the 5' RACE reads, TCRdb called clonotypes with MiXCR, one entry per CDR3 protein. Among about 200,000 distinct CDR3 sequences, about a quarter were seen once, and the ten largest hold approximately 6.6%. Trimming took 6 bases from V and 3 from J; bases not matched to a gene: 13. The germline V gene has CDR1 MNHNS and CDR2 SASEGT. CDR3 size: 17 residues. This clonotype was picked up one time. No antigen is known for it. What was sequenced was blood, either unsorted or a sorted T cell fraction (not recorded which). The V and J genes are TRBV6-1 and TRBJ1-2; 10 bases map to TRBD1. This clonotype was obtained from a male donor with ankylosing spondylitis or in good health (not recorded which). The CDR3 nucleotides are TGTGCCAGCAGGGGAACGGTTCCGGGACAGGGGCACTATGGCTACACCTTC. Protein product: CASRGTVPGQGHYGYTF.